One sample yielded the 24 T cell receptor beta chains listed below, sequenced in a study of T cell repertoires in cytomegalovirus infection. From the reads, TCRdb called clonotypes with MiXCR, one entry per CDR3 protein. The sample yields approximately 990,000 distinct CDR3 sequences, roughly 30% seen once. Their antigens are not known. The sample was cultured CD8+ T cells from PBMCs, taken from culture after CMV antigen stimulation. These receptors came from a human donor in good health (CMV status not recorded). Some clones in this sample may be carry-over from other donors' samples.

Worth noting for this clonotype: This sequence may be a read error, since a much larger clone differs from it by one base. The chain employs TRBV7-2 and TRBJ1-5; no clear D. V was cut by 3 bases and J by 3 bases, with 6 bases left in between. Germline loops: CDR1 SGHTA, CDR2 FQGNSA. The CDR3 is 13 amino acids. The CDR3 region has the DNA TGTGCCAGCAGCTTTCTCCACAATCAGCCCCAGCATTTT. Protein product: CASSFLHNQPQHF.

V is TRBV4-1 and J is TRBJ2-2; D is unresolved. Germline-derived CDR1 and CDR2 are MGHRA and YSYEKL. Deletions cut 0 bases from V and 4 bases from J, with 6 bases between. This CDR3 comprises 14 residues. The CDR3, as DNA: TGCGCCAGCAGCCAAGACCAAGGCACCGGGGAGCTGTTTTTT. Its translation: CASSQDQGTGELFF.

V is TRBV6-8 and J is TRBJ2-3; D gene uncertain. The germline V gene has CDR1 MNHGY and CDR2 SAAAGT. The CDR3 contains 15 residues. Trimming cost V 6 bases and J 4 bases, with 17 bases left between them. The DNA of the CDR3 is TGTGCCAGCAGCCGCGTCGGTTCAGAATCAGATACGCAGTATTTT. Residues: CASSRVGSESDTQYF.

This clonotype has more than one count but fewer than ten. This chain links TRBV27 with TRBJ2-1, with TRBD1 matching 8 bases. J lost 3 bases, V lost 7 bases, and 11 bases had no gene match. CDR1 and CDR2 from the germline V gene are MNHEY and SMNVEV (reference sequence). This CDR3 comprises 16 residues. CDR3 sequence reads: CASMYMGQDLYNEQFF. CDR3 DNA sequence: TGTGCCAGCATGTACATGGGACAGGACCTCTACAATGAGCAGTTCTTC.

CDR3 protein: CASSYSSSYGETQYF. Here the CDR3 DNA reads TGTGCCAGCAGTTACTCGAGTAGCTACGGAGAGACCCAGTACTTC. The chain combines TRBV6-5 with TRBJ2-5; D ambiguous. V was clipped by 0 bases and J by 4 bases, with 12 bases between them. CDR3 length: 15 residues. Germline V lookup: CDR1 MNHEY, CDR2 SVGAGI.

This chain uses TRBV9 with TRBJ2-3, with a tentative D call TRBD2 (5 bases). The ends were cut back, 1 base at V and 5 bases at J, with 11 bases in the middle. This CDR3 is built from 14 residues. The V gene's germline CDR1 is SGDLS and CDR2 YYNGEE. In DNA, the CDR3 is TGTGCCAGCAGCGTAAGCGGTAGTGAAGATACGCAGTATTTT. Translating it yields CASSVSGSEDTQYF.

The chain combines TRBV4-1 with TRBJ2-7; D possibly corresponds to TRBD1 (5 bases). V was shortened by 0 bases and J by 3 bases, with 12 bases between the two germline ends. Germline values: CDR1 MGHRA, CDR2 YSYEKL. The CDR3 covers 15 residues. CDR3 sequence reads: CASSQEQARSYEQYF. The CDR3 DNA is TGCGCCAGCAGCCAAGAACAGGCCCGTAGCTACGAGCAGTACTTC.

This clonotype was recorded a few times. The V gene is TRBV24-1, the J gene TRBJ2-5; the D is unclear. This CDR3 spans 10 amino acids. The germline CDR1 and CDR2 sequences are KGHDR and SFDVKD. Trimming removed 8 bases from V and 5 bases from J, with 5 bases in between. The CDR3 loop is CATKPETQYF. CDR3 in DNA: TGTGCCACCAAACCGGAGACCCAGTACTTC.

This clonotype was counted between two and nine times. The V gene is TRBV20-1, the J gene TRBJ2-7, with a tentative D call TRBD1 (5 bases). This CDR3 is built from 15 residues. From germline, CDR1 is DFQATT and CDR2 SNEGSKA (reference sequence). With 0 bases removed from V and 3 bases from J, the gap between germline ends came to 15 bases. The CDR3 sequence: CSARDPRAYFYEQYF. The DNA of the CDR3 is TGCAGTGCTAGAGATCCCAGGGCCTATTTCTACGAGCAGTACTTC.

The genes are TRBV6-6 and TRBJ2-1; 8 bases match TRBD1. CDR1 MNHNY and CDR2 SVGAGI come from the germline V gene (reference sequence). Trimming at V came to 7 bases and at J to 5 bases, leaving 16 bases not matched to a gene. This CDR3 is built from 17 residues. CDR3 in amino acids: CASTEGQGAGSNNEQFF. The CDR3 bases are TGTGCCAGCACCGAGGGGCAGGGGGCAGGATCGAACAATGAGCAGTTCTTC.

The sample holds a few counts of this clonotype. Germline and junction disagree at one end, which may indicate a read error. The chain has TRBV7-6 and TRBJ2-1, with a tentative D call TRBD1 (7 bases). Germline values: CDR1 SGHVS, CDR2 FNYEAQ. The CDR3 consists of 17 residues. The CDR3 region is CASSSRPAGQLNNEQFF. DNA of the CDR3: TGTGCTAGCAGCTCCCGGCCGGCGGGACAGTTGAACAATGAGCAGTTCTTC.

In its sample, this clonotype was seen a few times. J is TRBJ2-7 and V is TRBV6-6; no clear D. The CDR3 is 16 amino acids. The V end was cut by 0 bases, the J end by 3 bases, with 15 bases between. Germline V gene sequence: CDR1 MNHNY, CDR2 SVGAGI (reference sequence). CDR3 sequence: CASSYSPPGPDYEQYV. CDR3 in DNA: TGTGCCAGCAGTTACTCCCCCCCCGGGCCGGACTACGAGCAGTACGTC.

V usage is TRBV7-3 and J usage is TRBJ1-2, with 7 bases matching TRBD1. The V segment lost 5 bases and the J segment 5 bases; nucleotides outside the gene matches: 11. CDR3 length: 15 amino acids. Looked up from germline, CDR1 is SGHTA and CDR2 is FQGTGA. CDR3 sequence reads: CASSPGETGPYGYTF. The CDR3 DNA reads as TGTGCCAGCAGCCCTGGGGAGACAGGGCCTTATGGCTACACCTTC.

The rearrangement uses TRBV7-9 and TRBJ2-3, with 12 bases that match TRBD2. The length of the CDR3 is 17 residues. V dropped 5 bases and J dropped 4; count of bases not matched to a gene: 10. Germline values: CDR1 SEHNR, CDR2 FQNEAQ (reference sequence). CDR3 amino acids: CASSASGGGPEPDTQYF. The CDR3 DNA is TGTGCCAGCAGCGCTAGCGGGGGGGGCCCGGAGCCAGATACGCAGTATTTT. Together with reference TRBV7-9 and TRBJ2-3, the CDR3 gives the full variable domain: DTGVSQNPRHKITKRGQNVTFRCDPISEHNRLYWYRQTLGQGPEFLTYFQNEAQLEKSRLLSDRFSAERPKGSFSTLEIQRTEQGDSAMYLCASSASGGGPEPDTQYFGPGTRLTVL.

With respect to this clonotype: The junction departs from germline at one end; a sequencing error may be responsible. This sequence joins TRBV7-6 and TRBJ2-1; possibly TRBD2 for D (5 bases). Germline lookup yields CDR1 SGHVS and CDR2 FNYEAQ. The CDR3 has 15 amino acids. The CDR3 bases are TGTGCCAGCAGCTTAGGGCTAGCCAATAGCAATGAGCAGTTATTC. Translating gives CASSLGLANSNEQLF.

The chain links TRBV11-2 to TRBJ1-1; TRBD1 matches 9 bases. CDR3 size: 15 residues. V shed 5 bases and J 1 base; nucleotides not matched to a gene: 5. From germline, CDR1 is SGHAT and CDR2 FQNNGV. This chain's CDR3 is CASSIRTGANTEAFF. DNA of the CDR3: TGTGCCAGCAGCATACGGACAGGGGCGAACACTGAAGCTTTCTTT.

V is TRBV7-9 and J is TRBJ1-2; a weak D match, TRBD1 (6 bases). Trimming left V 5 bases short and J 6 bases short, with 16 bases between. Germline V gene sequence: CDR1 SEHNR, CDR2 FQNEAQ (reference sequence). This CDR3 contains 14 residues. CDR3 loop: CASSRDGGRHGYTF. The CDR3, as DNA: TGTGCCAGCAGCAGGGACGGGGGCCGTCATGGCTACACCTTC.

This clonotype was recorded a few times. The chain is built from TRBV4-2 and TRBJ2-7; maybe TRBD1 (5 bases). Trimming stripped 0 bases from V and 2 bases from J, with 14 bases between. CDR3 length: 16 amino acids. Germline V gene sequence: CDR1 LGHNA, CDR2 YNFKEQ. In nucleotides, the CDR3 is TGTGCCAGCAGCCAAGATGGAGCTAGGACACCCTACGAGCAGTACTTC. Encoded protein: CASSQDGARTPYEQYF.

This clonotype was observed at least ten times. V is TRBV7-9 and J is TRBJ1-6; TRBD1 aligns across 7 bases. The CDR3 is made up of 15 amino acids. Germline CDR1 reads SEHNR; CDR2 reads FQNEAQ (reference sequence). Losses at the gene ends were 5 bases for V and 7 bases for J; bases not matched to a gene: 8. This chain's CDR3 is CASSPRTGANSPLHF. DNA of the CDR3: TGTGCCAGCAGCCCCCGGACAGGCGCGAATTCACCCCTCCACTTT.

J is TRBJ1-5 and V is TRBV12-3 or TRBV12-4; TRBD1 might be the D (6 bases). The CDR3 loop spans 15 amino acids. Trimming left V 7 bases short and J 0 bases short, with 13 bases between. The CDR3 is CASTESGVSNQPQHF. CDR3 nucleotides: TGTGCCAGCACCGAATCAGGGGTTAGCAATCAGCCCCAGCATTTT.

This chain uses TRBV27 with TRBJ2-1; D is uncertain. V lost 8 bases to trimming and J lost 10 bases, with 15 bases between them. Per the germline V gene, CDR1 is MNHEY and CDR2 is SMNVEV (reference sequence). The CDR3 has 12 amino acids. The chain's CDR3 is CASLRSAKEQFF. The CDR3 nucleotides read TGTGCCAGCCTCCGCTCAGCTAAAGAGCAGTTCTTC.

This clonotype came up a few times. The chain joins TRBV27 to TRBJ2-1, with 13 bases aligning to TRBD2. V was clipped by 8 bases and J by 10 bases; unmatched bases: 2. Per germline, CDR1 MNHEY and CDR2 SMNVEV (reference sequence). The CDR3 totals 12 residues. The CDR3 nucleotides read TGTGCCAGCCGACTAGCGGGGGGCGAGCAGTTCTTC. Translation: CASRLAGGEQFF.

The chain employs TRBV24-1 and TRBJ2-1, with 10 nucleotides matching TRBD2. From germline, CDR1 is KGHDR and CDR2 SFDVKD. V was clipped by 10 bases and J by 6 bases; unmatched bases: 8. The CDR3 is made up of 14 amino acids. The CDR3 DNA reads TGTGCCACACAGAGAGCGGGGGGGCCCAATGAGCAGTTCTTC. Its protein product is CATQRAGGPNEQFF.

The chain links TRBV4-3 to TRBJ1-6; D is ambiguous. The CDR3 totals 18 residues. Germline V gene lookup returns CDR1 LGHNA and CDR2 YSLEER. Deletions cut 0 bases from V and 7 bases from J, with 19 bases between. CDR3 protein: CASSQDLWRETGNSPLHF. The CDR3 bases are TGCGCCAGCAGCCAAGATCTTTGGCGTGAGACGGGGAATTCACCCCTCCACTTT.